This is a list of T cell receptor beta chains from one sample in a study of beta chain features in type 1 diabetes. The table came from immunoSEQ multiplex PCR; TCRdb's copy has only in-frame clones and leaves some out. The sample records around 160,000 clones, about 8.1% being singletons. Sequencing used central memory CD4+ T cells from blood. The receptors shown here come from a woman aged 18-29 years with type 1 diabetes. Each CDR3 is given with its conserved first and last residue. A D gene is named only where the DNA matches it firmly. Expanded clones get a size class; other rows say once, few or many, or leave the size out.

v_call	d_call	j_call	clone_size	cdr3_aa	cdr3_nt
TRBV27	TRBD1	TRBJ1-6	few	CASSFGGGLNSPLHF	TGTGCCAGCAGTTTTGGAGGGGGCCTTAATTCACCCCTCCACTTT
TRBV6-6	NA	TRBJ2-3	few	CASSSGHADTQYF	TGTGCCAGCAGTTCAGGACACGCAGATACGCAGTATTTT
TRBV5-4	TRBD1	TRBJ2-1	few	CASNSPTGNNEQFF	TGTGCCAGCAACTCACCGACAGGGAACAATGAGCAGTTCTTC
TRBV18	TRBD1	TRBJ2-3	NA	CASSGTGVADTQYF	TGTGCCAGCTCCGGGACAGGGGTGGCAGATACGCAGTATTTT
TRBV30	TRBD2	TRBJ2-6	few	CAWSPRTSGRATGANVLTF	TGTGCCTGGAGTCCGAGGACTAGCGGGAGGGCCACTGGGGCCAACGTCCTGACTTTC
TRBV14	TRBD1	TRBJ1-2	NA	CASSQEAAGGAGYTF	TGTGCCAGCAGCCAAGAGGCCGCAGGGGGAGCTGGCTACACCTTC
TRBV9	NA	TRBJ1-1	NA	CASSLNWGAEAFF	TGTGCCAGCAGCCTAAATTGGGGCGCTGAAGCTTTCTTT
TRBV4-2	NA	TRBJ1-1	few	CASSPPGRMNTEAFF	TGTGCCAGCAGCCCACCAGGCAGGATGAACACTGAAGCTTTCTTT
TRBV30	NA	TRBJ2-5	few	CAWSAVSQETQYF	TGTGCCTGGAGTGCCGTCTCCCAAGAGACCCAGTACTTC
TRBV5-5	NA	TRBJ1-2	NA	CASSLAGRGYTF	TGTGCCAGCAGCTTGGCAGGCAGAGGCTACACCTTC
TRBV18	NA	TRBJ2-5	many	CASSSGYQETQYF	TGTGCCAGCTCATCAGGGTACCAAGAGACCCAGTACTTC
TRBV18	TRBD1	TRBJ1-6	few	CASSTDRAGNSPLHF	TGTGCCAGCTCAACGGACAGGGCGGGGAATTCACCCCTCCACTTT
TRBV30	NA	TRBJ2-5	NA	CAWTYRKETQYF	TGTGCCTGGACGTACAGAAAAGAGACCCAGTACTTC